These 16 T cell receptor beta chains came from one sample sequenced in a study of identical twins. In TCRdb, the 5' RACE reads were re-called with MiXCR into one record per CDR3 protein. The table lists about 240,000 distinct CDR3 sequences, roughly a tenth of them singletons. Source material: memory T cells sorted from blood. These receptors were taken from a man aged 50 to 60 in good health.

This clonotype showed up many times. V is TRBV4-3 and J is TRBJ2-7; 9 bases line up with TRBD1. The J segment lost 3 bases and the V segment lost 0 bases, leaving 6 bases of the junction unmatched. CDR1 and CDR2 (germline): LGHNA, YSLEER. The CDR3 runs to 16 residues. The CDR3 sequence is CASSQDSGTGIYEQYF. The CDR3 DNA reads as TGCGCCAGCAGCCAAGATTCGGGGACAGGGATCTACGAGCAGTACTTC.

The chain joins TRBV6-1 to TRBJ1-4; no clear D. V was clipped by 5 bases and J by 0 bases, with 13 bases between them. Germline V gene data show CDR1 as MNHNS and CDR2 as SASEGT. The CDR3 consists of 16 residues. The CDR3 spells CASSPGLRPTNEKLFF. Written as DNA, the CDR3 is TGTGCCAGCAGTCCCGGACTGCGCCCAACTAATGAAAAACTGTTTTTT.

The rearrangement links TRBV27 to TRBJ2-3, with TRBD2 matching 7 bases. This CDR3 has 14 amino acids. J gave up 2 bases and V 4 bases, and 3 bases lay outside the gene matches. The germline gives CDR1 MNHEY, CDR2 SMNVEV (reference sequence). CDR3 region: CASSWGGFTDTQYF. The CDR3 DNA reads as TGTGCCAGCAGTTGGGGGGGATTCACAGATACGCAGTATTTT.

There are many counts of this clonotype. The chain joins TRBV10-3 to TRBJ2-3; a possible D gene is TRBD2 (6 bases). The CDR3 has 13 amino acids. Trimming shortened V by 2 bases and J by 3 bases, and 6 bases separated the two germline ends. The V gene's germline CDR1 is ENHRY and CDR2 SYGVKD. Written as DNA, the CDR3 is TGTGCCATCAGTGAGCGGGAGACAGATACGCAGTATTTT. Translation gives CAISERETDTQYF.

This clonotype was observed at least ten times. This rearrangement joins TRBV6-5 to TRBJ2-7; TRBD2 matches at 11 bases. CDR1 is MNHEY and CDR2 is SVGAGI in the germline V gene. This CDR3 contains 18 residues. The junction had 16 bases not matched to a gene; V was cut back by 2 bases and J by 7 bases. The DNA of the CDR3 is TGTGCCAGCAGTTACCCGACTAGCGGGGATCCTTTGGTCTGGGAGCAGTACTTC. Translating gives CASSYPTSGDPLVWEQYF.

The table lists this clonotype with a few counts. J is TRBJ1-1 and V is TRBV12-3 or TRBV12-4, with a tentative D call TRBD1 (6 bases). The CDR3 is 14 amino acids. Deletions cut 7 bases from V and 3 bases from J, with 15 bases between. The DNA of the CDR3 is TGTGCCAGCATCGGGGGGGCTTATCACACTGAAGCTTTCTTT. Translated, it gives CASIGGAYHTEAFF.

The chain carries TRBV20-1 and TRBJ1-5; possible D gene TRBD1, 6 bases. CDR1 is DFQATT, CDR2 SNEGSKA, per germline (reference sequence). V was cut by 0 bases and J by 2 bases, with 11 bases left in between. The CDR3 length is 15 residues. CDR3 sequence (DNA): TGCAGTGCTAGAGACGGGGCAGGGGGCAATCAGCCCCAGCATTTT. Residues: CSARDGAGGNQPQHF.

This clonotype was counted many times. The rearrangement links TRBV25-1 to TRBJ2-1; 8 nucleotides match TRBD1. Trimming cost V 4 bases and J 0 bases; bases outside gene matches: 2. This CDR3 is built from 15 residues. Germline loops: CDR1 MGHDK, CDR2 SYGVNS. The CDR3 region has the DNA TGTGCCAGCAGTGGAGGACAGGGCTCCTACAATGAGCAGTTCTTC. Translating it yields CASSGGQGSYNEQFF.

The rearrangement joins TRBV6-1 to TRBJ2-3; maybe TRBD1 (7 bases). CDR1 and CDR2 (germline): MNHNS, SASEGT. Trimming took off 6 bases at V and 0 bases at J, with 13 bases between the two ends. There are 15 residues in the CDR3. The CDR3 region is CASSRGTASTDTQYF. As DNA, the CDR3 is TGTGCCAGCAGCCGCGGGACAGCTAGCACAGATACGCAGTATTTT.

This chain uses TRBV5-5 with TRBJ1-4, with TRBD1 matching over 8 bases. Trimming removed 4 bases from V and 7 bases from J; junction bases left unmatched: 12. The CDR3 contains 16 residues. Germline values: CDR1 SGHKS, CDR2 YYEKEE (reference sequence). CDR3 region: CASSLQRQGSSEKLFF. The DNA of the CDR3 is TGTGCCAGCAGCCTCCAGCGACAGGGGTCGAGTGAAAAACTGTTTTTT.

This clonotype was seen only a few times. The V and J genes are TRBV28 and TRBJ2-5; no clear D. CDR1 MDHEN and CDR2 SYDVKM come from the germline V gene. V was pared by 5 bases and J by 10 bases, with 17 bases between. CDR3 length: 13 residues. The CDR3 DNA sequence: TGTGCCAGCAGTCAAGGACGTCCCAAGAACCAGTACTTC. Protein product: CASSQGRPKNQYF.

This clonotype was picked up many times. The gene calls are TRBV10-3 and TRBJ1-1; 7 bases map to TRBD1. Germline CDR1 reads ENHRY; CDR2 reads SYGVKD. After removal of 7 bases from V and 0 bases from J, the junction contained 8 bases not matched to a gene. The CDR3 loop spans 15 amino acids. DNA for the CDR3: TGTGCCATCACCGCGGGACAGCCCATGAACACTGAAGCTTTCTTT. It encodes CAITAGQPMNTEAFF.

This clonotype was recorded many times. The chain combines TRBV28 with TRBJ2-2; D not resolved. V lost 6 bases and J 2 bases, leaving 7 bases between the germline ends. CDR3 length: 13 residues. Per germline, CDR1 MDHEN and CDR2 SYDVKM. This CDR3 reads CASRWINTGELFF. As DNA, the CDR3 is TGTGCCAGCAGGTGGATCAACACCGGGGAGCTGTTTTTT.

This clonotype has a handful of counts. This chain connects TRBV4-3 to TRBJ2-7, with a weak D call TRBD1 (6 bases). The CDR3 has 14 amino acids. V was trimmed by 4 bases and J by 5 bases, leaving 15 bases between them. CDR1 and CDR2 (germline): LGHNA, YSLEER. The CDR3 region is CASSPRVGAHEQYF. The CDR3 coding sequence is TGCGCCAGCAGCCCCCGAGTGGGGGCCCACGAGCAGTACTTC.

This clonotype was seen repeatedly, ten times or more. The V call is TRBV5-1, the J call TRBJ2-2; D is perhaps TRBD1 (6 bases). The CDR3 loop spans 15 amino acids. Per germline, CDR1 SGHRS and CDR2 YFSETQ. Between the trimmed V and J ends, which lost 5 bases and 5 bases, there was a span of 16 bases. The CDR3 loop reads CASRRGHRDTGELFF. The CDR3, as DNA: TGCGCCAGCAGACGCGGCCACAGGGATACCGGGGAGCTGTTTTTT.

The chain couples TRBV15 to TRBJ2-1, with TRBD1 matching 9 bases. CDR1 and CDR2 (germline): LNHNV, YYDKDF (reference sequence). This CDR3 region has 16 residues. The ends lost 1 base at V and 7 bases at J; junction bases unmatched: 8. CDR3 region: CATSRGPGQGINEQFF. CDR3 bases: TGTGCCACCAGCAGAGGACCGGGACAGGGAATAAATGAGCAGTTCTTC.